The sequence of this T cell receptor beta chain was determined in a study of blood T cell repertoires in COVID-19. Turning to the study itself: PBMCs, B-cell-depleted T cells, or T cells provided the cDNA or gDNA that made up the material.

In the authors' methods: Amplification of reference gene primers was used by the study to estimate nucleated cell counts. Clones were sequenced by immunoSEQ multiplex PCR, and TCRdb holds only the in-frame ones, with some missing. V and J calls and clone size follow that table, whereas D and trimming were derived from the DNA. The data contain approximately 50,000 clones, 82% of them singletons. The trim removed 4 bases at V and 7 bases at J, leaving 6 bases unmatched. The CDR3 consists of 15 residues. Germline values: CDR1 LNHDA, CDR2 SQIVND (reference sequence). The chain recombines TRBV19 with TRBJ2-1; 11 nucleotides match TRBD2. The receptor was isolated from a man at least 80 years old with COVID-19, enrolled during active disease. Sequencing was done on a sample of peripheral blood. The CDR3 DNA reads as TGTGCCAGTAGTAAATTAGCGGGGGGGCCGAATGAGCAGTTCTTC. It yields the protein CASSKLAGGPNEQFF.